Below, 11 T cell receptor beta chains from the same sample are listed, as sequenced in a study of glioma-infiltrating T cells. Amplification of TCR alpha and beta CDR3 regions from RNA used iRepertoire nested multiplex PCR. TCRdb re-called the multiplex PCR reads through MiXCR, storing one row per CDR3 protein. This table has 150,000 to 200,000 distinct CDR3 sequences, about 31% appearing once. The sample comprised glioma tissue, nonneoplastic brain tissue, or PBMCs (not recorded which). Receptor source: a human donor with low-grade glioma or glioblastoma, undergoing nonglioma brain surgery, or in good health (not recorded which).

Many counts were recorded for this clonotype. V is TRBV28 and J is TRBJ2-7; D may be TRBD1 (5 bases). The V end lost 5 bases, the J end lost 2 bases, and 13 bases lay between the germline ends. The CDR3 runs to 14 residues. Germline CDR1 reads MDHEN; CDR2 reads SYDVKM. The chain's CDR3 is CASSGLTVPYEQYF. CDR3 in DNA: TGTGCCAGCAGTGGCCTGACAGTTCCCTACGAGCAGTACTTC.

V and J are TRBV5-1 and TRBJ2-1; D is undetermined. The CDR3 is made up of 15 amino acids. The germline V gene encodes CDR1 SGHRS and CDR2 YFSETQ. V lost 5 bases and J lost 4, with 16 bases in between. This CDR3 is CASRDLVKGYNEQFF. CDR3 DNA: TGCGCCAGCAGGGATCTTGTTAAGGGTTACAATGAGCAGTTCTTC.

This clonotype occurred many times. The V call is TRBV12-3 or TRBV12-4, the J call TRBJ1-2, with TRBD1 matching over 7 bases. Germline trimming cut 6 bases from V and 0 bases from J; bases unmatched to any gene: 16. The CDR3 runs 18 residues. The CDR3 nucleotides are TGTGCCAGCAGCTCGGGAAAGACAGGGCCCCAAGCTAACTATGGCTACACCTTC. Translating gives CASSSGKTGPQANYGYTF.

Points on this clonotype: A much larger clone is a single base away; this may be a read error. This chain joins TRBV6-2 or TRBV6-3 and TRBJ2-1; 15 nucleotides line up with TRBD2. Per germline, CDR1 MNHEY and CDR2 SVGEGT. The CDR3 has 15 amino acids. The V gene end was trimmed by 10 bases and the J gene end by 7 bases; junction bases not matched to a gene: 8. The CDR3 sequence is CAIPIGTSGRNEQFF. The CDR3, as DNA: TGTGCCATCCCCATAGGGACTAGCGGGAGGAATGAGCAGTTCTTC.

This clonotype occurred many times. The V call is TRBV28, the J call TRBJ2-7; D gene ambiguous. V was shortened by 3 bases and J by 5 bases, with 11 bases between the two germline ends. The V gene's germline CDR1 is MDHEN and CDR2 SYDVKM. The CDR3 length is 13 residues. The CDR3 nucleotides are TGTGCCAGCAGTTTGAACAGCCCCCACGAGCAGTACTTC. Translated: CASSLNSPHEQYF.

As to this clonotype: A much larger clone lies one base from this, so it may be a read error. The chain carries TRBV7-2 and TRBJ2-2; TRBD2 matches at 8 bases. Germline-derived CDR1 and CDR2 are SGHTA and FQGNSA. The CDR3 runs to 16 residues. The CDR3 nucleotides read TGTGCCAGCAGCCCGGGAGGGGATCTAAACACCGGGGGGCTGTTTTTT. It codes for CASSPGGDLNTGGLFF.

This clonotype was counted at least ten times. The V gene is TRBV4-2, the J gene TRBJ2-1; D not resolved. The germline V gene has CDR1 LGHNA and CDR2 YNFKEQ. The CDR3 is 15 amino acids. Trimming removed 0 bases at V and 2 bases at J, with 8 bases between. CDR3 DNA: TGTGCCAGCAGCCAAGATTCGGGTACCTACAATGAGCAGTTCTTC. Translated, it gives CASSQDSGTYNEQFF.

This clonotype was seen ten or more times. V is TRBV6-2 or TRBV6-3 and J is TRBJ2-6, with TRBD1 matching over 7 bases. J was trimmed by 4 bases and V by 2 bases; bases with no gene match: 11. CDR1 is MNHEY and CDR2 is SVGEGT in the germline V gene. The CDR3 consists of 18 residues. The chain's CDR3 is CASSYGQPRGQGANVLTF. CDR3 DNA sequence: TGTGCCAGCAGTTACGGGCAGCCGAGGGGACAGGGGGCCAACGTCCTGACTTTC.

In regard to this clonotype: A much larger clone lies one base from this, so it may be a read error. The chain is built from TRBV7-8 and TRBJ2-7, with 7 bases that match TRBD2. The CDR3 has 14 residues. V shed 7 bases, J shed 4 bases, and the junction held 10 bases outside the gene matches. CDR1 is SGHVS, CDR2 FQNEAQ, per germline. This CDR3 is CASNPRTSVYEQYF. The CDR3 region has the DNA TGTGCCAGCAACCCCCGGACTAGTGTGTACGAGCAGTACTTC.

This clonotype was counted a few times. The rearrangement links TRBV11-2 to TRBJ2-3, with 12 bases fitting TRBD2. The CDR3 length is 18 residues. Germline V CDR1 and CDR2: SGHAT, FQNNGV. The J segment lost 2 bases and the V segment lost 3 bases, leaving 9 bases of the junction unmatched. DNA of the CDR3: TGTGCCAGCAGCTTCCCCGGACTAGCGGGAAGGGACACAGATACGCAGTATTTT. Protein sequence: CASSFPGLAGRDTDTQYF.

J is TRBJ2-3 and V is TRBV9; D not resolved. CDR3 size: 14 residues. Trimming shortened V by 0 bases and J by 2 bases, and 7 bases separated the two germline ends. CDR1 is SGDLS, CDR2 YYNGEE, per germline. CDR3 residues: CASSVESYTDTQYF. The CDR3 DNA follows: TGTGCCAGCAGCGTAGAGTCCTACACAGATACGCAGTATTTT.